Shown below are 16 T cell receptor beta chains from a single sample sequenced in a study of cytomegalovirus exposure and HLA in healthy donors. Assay used: immunoSEQ multiplex PCR; TCRdb lists only in-frame clones, some missing. The sample records 71,000 or so clones, about 94% being singletons. The sample consisted of PBMCs. These receptors were obtained from a man aged 18 to 30 in good health and CMV-seropositive.

The V gene is TRBV5-6, the J gene TRBJ1-6; no reliable D call. CDR1 SGHDT and CDR2 YYEEEE come from the germline V gene. V was trimmed by 0 bases and J by 5 bases, leaving 18 bases between them. CDR3 length: 18 amino acids. The CDR3, as DNA: TGTGCCAGCAGCTTGGAGCTGGGTAGAGCCCGGGATAATTCACCCCTCCACTTT. Its translation: CASSLELGRARDNSPLHF.

The J gene is TRBJ2-1, the V gene TRBV18; D possibly corresponds to TRBD2 (6 bases). Trimming removed 3 bases from V and 1 base from J, with 7 bases in between. Germline CDR1 KGHSH, CDR2 LQKENI. The CDR3 sequence is 14 residues long. The CDR3 DNA reads as TGTGCCAGCTCACCGACTAGATCCTACAATGAGCAGTTCTTC. Its protein is CASSPTRSYNEQFF.

The rearrangement links TRBV5-5 to TRBJ1-2; D unresolved. Germline V gene data show CDR1 as SGHKS and CDR2 as YYEKEE (reference sequence). Trimming stripped 0 bases from V and 6 bases from J, with 15 bases between. The CDR3 runs 15 residues. The CDR3 bases are TGTGCCAGCAGCTTGGAACGGTCCTGGCAGGATGGCTACACCTTC. Amino acid sequence: CASSLERSWQDGYTF. Together with reference TRBV5-5 and TRBJ1-2, the CDR3 gives the full variable domain: DAGVTQSPTHLIKTRGQQVTLRCSPISGHKSVSWYQQVLGQGPQFIFQYYEKEERGRGNFPDRFSARQFPNYSSELNVNALLLGDSALYLCASSLERSWQDGYTFGSGTRLTVV.

This chain connects TRBV27 to TRBJ2-6; TRBD1 is a possible D gene (5 bases). Germline V gene sequence: CDR1 MNHEY, CDR2 SMNVEV (reference sequence). V gave up 6 bases and J gave up 2 bases, with 11 bases separating them. The CDR3 runs to 15 residues. The CDR3 is CASRGEGAGANVLTF. The CDR3 coding sequence is TGTGCCAGCAGAGGGGAAGGGGCTGGGGCCAACGTCCTGACTTTC.

The chain recombines TRBV27 with TRBJ1-5, with TRBD1 identical over 7 bases. The CDR3 is 15 amino acids. Per the germline V gene, CDR1 is MNHEY and CDR2 is SMNVEV (reference sequence). V lost 5 bases, J lost 7 bases, and 11 bases stayed unmatched. The CDR3 nucleotides are TGTGCCAGCAGTAGCGCCGTGTCAGGGGGACAGCCCCAGCATTTT. Translating gives CASSSAVSGGQPQHF.

On this clone: The same CDR3 can be traced to other DNA sequences in this sample. This chain uses TRBV11-2 with TRBJ2-7; TRBD1 matches 7 bases. Germline lookup yields CDR1 SGHAT and CDR2 FQNNGV. Trimming took 1 base from V and 2 from J; bases not matched to a gene: 2. The CDR3 sequence is 14 residues long. CDR3 in amino acids: CASSLGQGTYEQYF. The DNA for the CDR3 is TGTGCCAGCAGCTTAGGACAGGGAACCTACGAGCAGTACTTC.

This chain links TRBV7-9 with TRBJ2-2; possible D gene TRBD1, 6 bases. Trimming took off 0 bases at V and 3 bases at J, with 17 bases between the two ends. Germline V lookup: CDR1 SEHNR, CDR2 FQNEAQ (reference sequence). This CDR3 has 18 amino acids. CDR3 DNA sequence: TGTGCCAGCAGCTTAGCCAACGCAGGGGTATCGGACACCGGGGAGCTGTTTTTT. It encodes CASSLANAGVSDTGELFF.

The table lists this clone with a few counts. The V and J genes are TRBV6-5 and TRBJ2-1, with D possibly being TRBD1 (6 bases). The V end was cut by 5 bases, the J end by 4 bases, with 12 bases between. This CDR3 contains 14 residues. Germline CDR1 and CDR2: MNHEY and SVGAGI. DNA of the CDR3: TGTGCCAGCAGTAGCTACGGACAGTACAATGAGCAGTTCTTC. This translates into CASSSYGQYNEQFF.

The V call is TRBV6-6, the J call TRBJ2-2; D is ambiguous. The CDR3 runs 15 residues. CDR1 and CDR2 from the germline V gene are MNHNY and SVGAGI (reference sequence). The V end was cut by 2 bases, the J end by 6 bases, with 13 bases between. The CDR3 loop is CASSYEPGSAGELFF. The CDR3 DNA is TGTGCCAGCAGTTACGAACCAGGTTCGGCCGGGGAGCTGTTTTTT.

The rearrangement uses TRBV27 and TRBJ1-4, with D perhaps matching TRBD1 (6 bases). Germline V gene data show CDR1 as MNHEY and CDR2 as SMNVEV (reference sequence). V shed 6 bases and J shed 6 bases, with 20 bases lying between them. This CDR3 has 16 amino acids. This CDR3 reads CASSPIGGLRYEKLFF. The CDR3 nucleotides read TGTGCCAGCAGCCCAATCGGGGGGCTCCGATATGAAAAACTGTTTTTT.

The V and J genes are TRBV2 and TRBJ2-3, with a possible D match to TRBD1 (5 bases). The CDR3 extends over 13 amino acids. Trimming took off 3 bases at V and 3 bases at J, with 7 bases between the two ends. Looked up from germline, CDR1 is SNHLY and CDR2 is FYNNEI. The CDR3 sequence is CASSDRVTDTQYF. The CDR3 region has the DNA TGTGCCAGCAGTGACAGGGTTACAGATACGCAGTATTTT.

CDR3 protein: CASSLWGGTSGANVLTF. The CDR3 DNA sequence: TGTGCCAGCAGCTTGTGGGGGGGGACCTCTGGGGCCAACGTCCTGACTTTC. The V and J genes are TRBV5-4 and TRBJ2-6; 7 nucleotides agree with TRBD2. V dropped 1 base and J dropped 0; count of bases not matched to a gene: 4. Germline CDR1 and CDR2: SGHNT and YYREEE (reference sequence). The CDR3 is 17 amino acids. Full variable domain (outside the CDR3, taken from reference TRBV5-4 and TRBJ2-6): ETGVTQSPTHLIKTRGQQVTLRCSSQSGHNTVSWYQQALGQGPQFIFQYYREEENGRGNFPPRFSGLQFPNYSSELNVNALELDDSALYLCASSLWGGTSGANVLTFGAGSRLTVL.

The gene calls are TRBV27 and TRBJ2-1; the match to TRBD2 covers 10 bases. The ends lost 5 bases at V and 3 bases at J; junction bases unmatched: 4. The CDR3 is 15 residues long. Germline values: CDR1 MNHEY, CDR2 SMNVEV (reference sequence). The CDR3 loop is CASSRGLADYNEQFF. The DNA of the CDR3 is TGTGCCAGCAGTCGAGGACTAGCGGACTACAATGAGCAGTTCTTC.

This rearrangement joins TRBV19 to TRBJ2-2; 8 bases agree with TRBD2. The CDR3 is made up of 15 amino acids. V was pared by 3 bases and J by 6 bases, with 6 bases of the junction left unmatched. Germline V gene data show CDR1 as LNHDA and CDR2 as SQIVND (reference sequence). Here the CDR3 reads CASSMSSGSPGELFF. CDR3 in DNA: TGTGCCAGTAGTATGTCAAGCGGGAGCCCCGGGGAGCTGTTTTTT.

CDR3 DNA: TGTGCCAGCAGCCGGCGGGCAGAAACCGGGGAGCTGTTTTTT. This encodes CASSRRAETGELFF. The rearrangement joins TRBV5-6 to TRBJ2-2; D might be TRBD2 (5 bases). The V gene lost 4 bases and the J gene lost 5 bases, with 12 bases spanning the gap. This CDR3 is built from 14 residues. Germline V gene data show CDR1 as SGHDT and CDR2 as YYEEEE.

The V call is TRBV7-9, the J call TRBJ2-7, with D perhaps matching TRBD2 (7 bases). Per germline, CDR1 SEHNR and CDR2 FQNEAQ (reference sequence). The CDR3 consists of 14 residues. V lost 1 base to trimming and J lost 2 bases, with 9 bases between them. CDR3 region: CASSLEGGPYEQYF. The CDR3, as DNA: TGTGCCAGCAGCTTAGAGGGGGGGCCCTACGAGCAGTACTTC.